This TCR beta chain was obtained from a study of blood T cell repertoires in COVID-19. This CDR3 is 15 amino acids long. V lost 5 bases to trimming and J lost 5 bases; unmatched junction nucleotides: 7. CDR1 is MNHEY, CDR2 SVGAGI, per germline. TCRdb keeps only in-frame clones here, not all; method: immunoSEQ multiplex PCR. The table records about 70,000 clones, 80% of them present only once. The count of this clone is one. V usage is TRBV6-5 and J usage is TRBJ2-1; 9 positions agree with TRBD1. The source of this sequence is a man between 65 and 85 years old who had recovered from COVID-19. Sequenced sample: peripheral blood. CDR3 sequence: CASSRTGGDHNEQFF. CDR3 bases: TGTGCCAGCAGTAGAACAGGGGGCGACCACAATGAGCAGTTCTTC.